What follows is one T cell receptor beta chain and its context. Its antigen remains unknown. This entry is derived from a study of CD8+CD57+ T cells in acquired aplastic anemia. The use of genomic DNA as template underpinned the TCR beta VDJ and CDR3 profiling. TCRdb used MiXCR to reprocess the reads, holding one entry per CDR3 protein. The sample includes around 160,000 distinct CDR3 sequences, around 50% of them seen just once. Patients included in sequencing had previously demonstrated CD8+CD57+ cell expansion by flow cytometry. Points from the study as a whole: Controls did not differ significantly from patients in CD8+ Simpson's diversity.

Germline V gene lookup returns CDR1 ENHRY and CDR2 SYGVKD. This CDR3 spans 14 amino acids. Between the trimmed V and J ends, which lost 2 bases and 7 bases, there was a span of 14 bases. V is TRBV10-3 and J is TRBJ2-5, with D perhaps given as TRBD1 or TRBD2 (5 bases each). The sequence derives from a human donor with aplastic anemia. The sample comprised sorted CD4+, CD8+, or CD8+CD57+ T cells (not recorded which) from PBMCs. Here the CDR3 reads CAISEGGWGRTQYF. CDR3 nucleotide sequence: TGTGCCATCAGTGAGGGGGGATGGGGAAGGACCCAGTACTTC.